Listed here are 16 T cell receptor beta chains from one sample, sequenced in a study of regulatory dendritic cells for organ transplantation. Repertoires were generated with immunoSEQ multiplex PCR, while TCRdb's copy carries only in-frame clones and drops some. The sample carries under 15,000 clones, 75% to 80% recorded once. These receptors lack a known antigen. CFSE-labeled sorted T cells met regulatory or mature dendritic cells for under 6 days. The source material was naive CD8+ T cells from blood cultured with regulatory dendritic cells. Subset reported: CD45RA+ naive T cells. These receptor sequences come from a human donor in good health.

This clone was recorded once. The chain combines TRBV25-1 with TRBJ2-1; D might be TRBD1 (6 bases). V lost 9 bases, J lost 5 bases, and 17 bases lay in between. This CDR3 comprises 14 residues. CDR1 is MGHDK, CDR2 SYGVNS, per germline. The CDR3: CASSQGWGNNEQFF. CDR3 bases: TGTGCCAGTTCTCAGGGGTGGGGTAACAATGAGCAGTTCTTC.

The J gene is TRBJ2-5, the V gene TRBV2; no clear D gene. The end of the DNA aligns better with TRBJ2-7, so the J call may be wrong. Germline V gives CDR1 SNHLY, CDR2 FYNNEI. The CDR3 runs to 13 residues. CDR3: CASSVGRSYEQYF. The CDR3 coding sequence is TGTGCCAGCAGTGTGGGCCGATCCTACGAGCAGTACTTC.

The rearrangement uses TRBV19 and TRBJ2-7; TRBD1 matches at 7 bases. The CDR3 covers 15 residues. Looked up from germline, CDR1 is LNHDA and CDR2 is SQIVND (reference sequence). V lost 5 bases and J lost 1; bases outside the gene matches: 8. The CDR3 DNA reads as TGTGCCAGTAGTCCCGGGACAGCCTTTTCCTACGAGCAGTACTTC. Its translation: CASSPGTAFSYEQYF.

In its sample, this clone was seen once. The genes are TRBV15 and TRBJ1-6; D gene unclear. From germline, CDR1 is LNHNV and CDR2 YYDKDF (reference sequence). V lost 3 bases, J lost 7 bases, and 16 bases lay in between. This CDR3 is built from 16 residues. CDR3 sequence: CATSSDYDRRNSPLHF. The CDR3 DNA is TGTGCCACCAGCAGCGATTACGACCGGAGAAATTCACCCCTCCACTTT.

This clone was seen just once. V usage is TRBV6-5 and J usage is TRBJ2-7, with TRBD2 matching over 8 bases. Per the germline V gene, CDR1 is MNHEY and CDR2 is SVGAGI. This CDR3 has 13 amino acids. J was trimmed by 3 bases and V by 9 bases; bases with no gene match: 7. In DNA form, the CDR3 reads TGTGCCAGTTTTTCGGGGGGGATCTACGAGCAGTACTTC. Translating gives CASFSGGIYEQYF.

The chain carries TRBV7-9 and TRBJ1-2; the match to TRBD1 covers 8 bases. Per germline, CDR1 SEHNR and CDR2 FQNEAQ (reference sequence). The CDR3 is 15 amino acids. The V gene end was trimmed by 4 bases and the J gene end by 2 bases; junction bases not matched to a gene: 6. The CDR3 region has the DNA TGTGCCAGCAGCTCTCAGGACAGGGAAAACTATGGCTACACCTTC. Its protein is CASSSQDRENYGYTF.

The chain joins TRBV7-9 to TRBJ1-1; 9 bases agree with TRBD1. The ends lost 6 bases at V and 0 bases at J; junction bases unmatched: 5. This CDR3 spans 15 amino acids. Germline CDR1 reads SEHNR; CDR2 reads FQNEAQ (reference sequence). CDR3 sequence reads: CASSPGQGMNTEAFF. The CDR3 bases are TGTGCCAGCAGTCCCGGACAGGGGATGAACACTGAAGCTTTCTTT.

CDR3 region: CASSQGRASVATNEKLFF. DNA of the CDR3: TGCGCCAGCAGCCAAGGCAGGGCTTCAGTTGCAACTAATGAAAAACTGTTTTTT. V gene TRBV4-1 combines with J gene TRBJ1-4; perhaps TRBD1 as D (5 bases). Germline CDR1 is MGHRA and CDR2 is YSYEKL. Trimming took 1 base from V and 0 from J, leaving 15 bases between them. This CDR3 region has 18 residues.

The chain combines TRBV27 with TRBJ2-1; 9 nucleotides align to TRBD1. The CDR3 is 14 residues long. Germline CDR1 reads MNHEY; CDR2 reads SMNVEV (reference sequence). J was trimmed by 7 bases and V by 4 bases; bases with no gene match: 5. The CDR3 nucleotides read TGTGCCAGCAGTTACGGGACAGGGCTTAATGAGCAGTTCTTC. The encoded protein is CASSYGTGLNEQFF.

CDR3 amino acids: CASSEDPGDTEAFF. For the CDR3, the DNA is TGTGCCAGCAGTGAGGACCCAGGGGACACTGAAGCTTTCTTT. V is TRBV2 and J is TRBJ1-1; D may be TRBD1 (6 bases). V was pared by 3 bases and J by 3 bases, with 11 bases between. This CDR3 region has 14 residues. Germline CDR1 is SNHLY and CDR2 is FYNNEI.

V and J are TRBV11-3 and TRBJ1-6; tentative D call: TRBD1 (6 bases). Trimming removed 5 bases from V and 5 bases from J, with 10 bases in between. The CDR3 has 14 residues. Per the germline V gene, CDR1 is SGHNT and CDR2 is YENEEA. CDR3 loop: CASSPRTDNSPLHF. The CDR3 nucleotides are TGTGCCAGCAGCCCGAGGACAGATAATTCACCCCTCCACTTT.

Only a few counts were recorded for this clone. This sequence joins TRBV6-5 and TRBJ2-7; D is uncertain. The germline V and J ends were trimmed by 2 bases and 0 bases, with 8 bases remaining between them. In germline, CDR1 is MNHEY, CDR2 SVGAGI. The CDR3 runs 14 residues. CDR3 loop: CASSYARISYEQYF. The CDR3 DNA reads TGTGCCAGCAGTTACGCGAGGATCTCCTACGAGCAGTACTTC.

The J gene is TRBJ2-5, the V gene TRBV7-9; no reliable D call. The CDR3 length is 14 residues. V was trimmed by 1 base and J by 4 bases, leaving 10 bases between them. In germline, CDR1 is SEHNR, CDR2 FQNEAQ (reference sequence). The CDR3 DNA reads as TGTGCCAGCAGCTTAGTAAGGTCAGGAGAGACCCAGTACTTC. Protein product: CASSLVRSGETQYF.

The genes are TRBV5-1 and TRBJ1-4; 7 nucleotides line up with TRBD1. This CDR3 contains 20 residues. Germline V gene data show CDR1 as SGHRS and CDR2 as YFSETQ. V shed 3 bases and J 2 bases; nucleotides not matched to a gene: 19. CDR3 bases: TGCGCCAGCAGCTGGGCTGAGTTTCCGGGACAGAAGCCGACTAATGAAAAACTGTTTTTT. Its protein is CASSWAEFPGQKPTNEKLFF.

The chain is built from TRBV5-6 and TRBJ1-2, with TRBD1 matching 10 bases. Germline CDR1 and CDR2: SGHDT and YYEEEE. This CDR3 has 14 residues. Trimming cost V 3 bases and J 5 bases; bases outside gene matches: 4. The CDR3 here is CASSSGQGNYGYTF. For the CDR3, the DNA is TGTGCCAGCAGCTCGGGACAGGGGAATTATGGCTACACCTTC.

This chain links TRBV9 with TRBJ2-5; 7 nucleotides line up with TRBD1. CDR1 is SGDLS, CDR2 YYNGEE, per germline. V shed 2 bases and J 4 bases; nucleotides not matched to a gene: 5. The CDR3 sequence is 14 residues long. CDR3: CASSVTGEPETQYF. CDR3 nucleotides: TGTGCCAGCAGCGTCACAGGGGAACCAGAGACCCAGTACTTC.